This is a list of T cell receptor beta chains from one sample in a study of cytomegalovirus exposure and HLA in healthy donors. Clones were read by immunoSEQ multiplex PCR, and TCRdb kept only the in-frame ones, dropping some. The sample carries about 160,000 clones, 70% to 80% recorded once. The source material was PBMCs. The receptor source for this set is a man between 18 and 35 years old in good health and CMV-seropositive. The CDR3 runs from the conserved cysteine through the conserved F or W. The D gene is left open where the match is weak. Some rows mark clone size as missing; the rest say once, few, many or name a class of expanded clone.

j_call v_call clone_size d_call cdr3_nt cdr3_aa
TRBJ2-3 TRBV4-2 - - TGTGCCAGCAGCAAAGGAGGGGGGGGCCAAGATACGCAGTATTTT CASSKGGGGQDTQYF
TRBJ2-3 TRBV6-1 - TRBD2 TGTGCTATCGGAAGCGGGAGCTTCACAGATACGCAGTATTTT CAIGSGSFTDTQYF
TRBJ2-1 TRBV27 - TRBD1 TGTGCCAGCAGTGCAAGACCGGGACAGGGGTACAATGAGCAGTTCTTC CASSARPGQGYNEQFF
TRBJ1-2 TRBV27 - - TGTGCCAGCAGTTTATTGGTGGGCCATAACTATGGCTACACCTTC CASSLLVGHNYGYTF
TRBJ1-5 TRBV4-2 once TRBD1 TGTGCCAGCGACAGGGGTGGCAATCAGCCCCAGCATTTT CASDRGGNQPQHF
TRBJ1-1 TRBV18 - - TGTGCCAGCTCTACCAGGCGGACAGCTAACACTGAAGCTTTCTTT CASSTRRTANTEAFF
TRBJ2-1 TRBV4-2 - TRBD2 TGTGCCAGCAGCCAGGAGAAGAGGGCTAGCGGTGCTTGGAATGAGCAGTTCTTC CASSQEKRASGAWNEQFF
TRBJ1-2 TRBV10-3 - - TGTGCCATCAGTGGAACAGGGTCGGGCGGAAATTACTATGGCTACACCTTC CAISGTGSGGNYYGYTF
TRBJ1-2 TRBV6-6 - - TGTGCCAGCAGCCCATCGGGGGGGGCTCATGGCTACACCTTC CASSPSGGAHGYTF
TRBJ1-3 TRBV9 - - TGTGCCAGCAGCGTAGAAGGAGGGACTGGAAACACCATATATTTT CASSVEGGTGNTIYF
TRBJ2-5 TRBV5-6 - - TGTGCCAGCAGCCCTGGCGGGGAATCGACCCAGTACTTC CASSPGGESTQYF
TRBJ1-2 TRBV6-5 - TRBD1 TGTGCCAGCAGCATTAGACAGGGCAGCTATGGCTACACCTTC CASSIRQGSYGYTF
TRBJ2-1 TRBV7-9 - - TGTGCCAGCCCAAGGGGGACCCTCGATCCTACCTACAATGAGCAGTTCTTC CASPRGTLDPTYNEQFF
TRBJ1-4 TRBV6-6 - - TGTGCCAGCAGTTACTCGAAAGGCGTAGGGGGTGAAAAACTGTTTTTT CASSYSKGVGGEKLFF
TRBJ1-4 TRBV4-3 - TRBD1 TGCGCCAGCAGCCAAGATCTCGGCAGGGGGCGCTTAAATGAAAAACTGTTTTTT CASSQDLGRGRLNEKLFF
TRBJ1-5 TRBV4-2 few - TGTGCCAGCAGCCCCCAGGGCCGGCTGGGTCAGCCCCAGCATTTT CASSPQGRLGQPQHF
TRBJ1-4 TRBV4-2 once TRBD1 TGTGCCAGCAGCCCCACAGGGGGCGGGCTGGTTGGAGAAAAACTGTTTTTT CASSPTGGGLVGEKLFF
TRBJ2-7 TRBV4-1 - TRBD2 TGCGCCAGCAGCCAAACGCGACTAGCCTCCTACGAGCAGTACTTC CASSQTRLASYEQYF
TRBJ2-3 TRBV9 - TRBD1 TGTGCCAGCAGCGACGCAGGACAGGGAACAGATACGCAGTATTTT CASSDAGQGTDTQYF
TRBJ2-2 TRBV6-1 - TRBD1 TGTGCCAGCAGTGACCTTGCACAGGGGGCGACCGGGGAGCTGTTTTTT CASSDLAQGATGELFF
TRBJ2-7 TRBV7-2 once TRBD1 TGTGCCAGCAGCCTGGACAGGTCTTACTCCTACGAGCAGTACTTC CASSLDRSYSYEQYF
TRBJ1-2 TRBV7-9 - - TGTGCCAGCAGCTCGTTGTTGCCGAGTATGGACTATGGCTACACCTTC CASSSLLPSMDYGYTF
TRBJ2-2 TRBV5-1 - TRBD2 TGCGCCAGCAGCTTGCGGGCTAGCGGCACCGGGGAGCTGTTTTTT CASSLRASGTGELFF
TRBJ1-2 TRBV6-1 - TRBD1 TGTGCCAGCAGTGAAGAAGGGACAGGGGCGGGTGGCTACACCTTC CASSEEGTGAGGYTF
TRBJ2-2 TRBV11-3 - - TGTGCCAGCAGCTTAGGAGGGAGGCCCGGGGAGCTGTTTTTT CASSLGGRPGELFF
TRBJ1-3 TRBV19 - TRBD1 TGTGCCAGTAGTAAACTACAGGGGCCTGGAAACACCATATATTTT CASSKLQGPGNTIYF
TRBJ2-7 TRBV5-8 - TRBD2 TGTGCCAGCAGCTTTCTAGCGGGTTCAGGGTCGGAGCAGTACTTC CASSFLAGSGSEQYF
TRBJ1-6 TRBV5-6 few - TGTGCCAGCAGCTTGGCCGGGGGTGTGGCCGCCCTCCACTTT CASSLAGGVAALHF
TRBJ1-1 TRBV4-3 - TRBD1 TGCGCCAGCAGCCAAGATCGACAGGGGACTGAAGCTTTCTTT CASSQDRQGTEAFF
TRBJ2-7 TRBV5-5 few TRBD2 TGTGCCAGCAGGCCCTCCCCCCTAAGCGGGAGGAGGAACGAGCAGTACTTC CASRPSPLSGRRNEQYF
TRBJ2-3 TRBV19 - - TGTGCCAGTAGCCGGGACTACGGGGGCCCAGATACGCAGTATTTT CASSRDYGGPDTQYF
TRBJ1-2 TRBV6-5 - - TGTGCCAGCAGTTACTCTTGGCAAAACTATGGCTACACCTTC CASSYSWQNYGYTF
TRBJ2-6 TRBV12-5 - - TGTGCTAGTGGTGGGGGGGAATGGGGGGCTCACTCTGGGGCCAACGGCCTGACTTTC CASGGGEWGAHSGANGLTF
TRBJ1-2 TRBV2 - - TGTGCCAGCAGTGAACAACAGAACTATGGCTACACCTTC CASSEQQNYGYTF
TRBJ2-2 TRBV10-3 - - TGTGCCATCGGCGGGCTAGCCAACACCGGGGAGCTGTTTTTT CAIGGLANTGELFF
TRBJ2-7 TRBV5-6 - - TGTGCCAGCAGCTTGGCTCAGTCCTACGAGCAGTACTTC CASSLAQSYEQYF
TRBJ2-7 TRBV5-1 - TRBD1 TGCGCCAGCAGCCCTCCGCGACAGGGAGCCCCTTTTTCCTACGAGCAGTACTTC CASSPPRQGAPFSYEQYF
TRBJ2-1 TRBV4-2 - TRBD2 TGTGCCAGCAGCCAATCCGGGACTAACCACCATGAGCAGTTCTTC CASSQSGTNHHEQFF
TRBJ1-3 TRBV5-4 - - TGTGCCAGCAGCTTGGGGGGGCCGGTCTCTGGAAACACCATATATTTT CASSLGGPVSGNTIYF
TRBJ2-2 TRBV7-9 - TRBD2 TGTGCCAGCAGCCCAGGGACTAGCGGGAGCACCGGGGAGCTGTTTTTT CASSPGTSGSTGELFF
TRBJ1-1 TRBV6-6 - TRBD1 TGTGCCAGCAGTCGACAGGGGGCAAACACTGAAGCTTTCTTT CASSRQGANTEAFF
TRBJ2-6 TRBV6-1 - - TGTGCCAGCAGTGTTATTTCTGGGGCCAACGTCCTGACTTTC CASSVISGANVLTF
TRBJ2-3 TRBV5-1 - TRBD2 TGCGCCAGCGGGTACGGGGGGACGAGCACAGATACGCAGTATTTT CASGYGGTSTDTQYF
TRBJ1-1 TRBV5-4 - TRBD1 TGTGCCAGCAGCCCGCAGGGGGATAGCACTGAAGCTTTCTTT CASSPQGDSTEAFF